The 6 T cell receptor beta chains below come from one sample, sequenced in a study of long-term antiretroviral therapy in people with HIV. This was the immunoSEQ v3.0 assay at survey level. Sequenced by immunoSEQ multiplex PCR; TCRdb stores in-frame clones only, minus some. The table records approximately 30,000 clones, 95% to 98% of them present only once. Sequences were derived from unsorted PBMCs, sampled 7.6 years after starting antiretroviral therapy. Receptors originate from a man aged 25 to 40 with HIV.

The chain employs TRBV5-1 and TRBJ2-7, with 9 bases matching TRBD1. Germline V gene data show CDR1 as SGHRS and CDR2 as YFSETQ. The length of the CDR3 is 14 residues. V gave up 4 bases and J gave up 3 bases; unmatched junction bases: 5. The CDR3 sequence is CASSRDREGYEQYF. In DNA, the CDR3 is TGCGCCAGCAGCCGGGACAGGGAGGGCTACGAGCAGTACTTC.

This sequence joins TRBV7-9 and TRBJ2-7; D gene ambiguous. Per germline, CDR1 SEHNR and CDR2 FQNEAQ (reference sequence). Trimming removed 6 bases from V and 2 bases from J, with 14 bases in between. The CDR3 loop spans 14 amino acids. CDR3 in amino acids: CASSTPEPPYEQYF. CDR3 in DNA: TGTGCCAGCAGTACCCCGGAACCACCCTACGAGCAGTACTTC.

The V gene is TRBV5-4, the J gene TRBJ2-5, with 9 bases identical to TRBD2. CDR1 and CDR2 (germline): SGHNT, YYREEE (reference sequence). Trimming took 1 base from V and 1 from J; bases not matched to a gene: 5. The CDR3 extends over 16 amino acids. DNA for the CDR3: TGTGCCAGCAGCTTGAGTAGCGGGAGTCCCCAAGAGACCCAGTACTTC. It codes for CASSLSSGSPQETQYF.

The V and J genes are TRBV4-3 and TRBJ1-4; D is possibly TRBD1 (6 bases). This CDR3 comprises 12 residues. The ends were cut back, 3 bases at V and 10 bases at J, with 9 bases in the middle. The germline V gene encodes CDR1 LGHNA and CDR2 YSLEER. CDR3 nucleotide sequence: TGCGCCAGCAGCCATGCCAGGGGAAAACTGTTTTTT. As protein: CASSHARGKLFF.

The gene calls are TRBV2 and TRBJ1-2; tentatively, D is TRBD1 (5 bases). With 8 bases removed from V and 6 bases from J, the gap between germline ends came to 13 bases. Germline V gives CDR1 SNHLY, CDR2 FYNNEI. CDR3 length equals 12 residues. CDR3 loop: CASGAGLDGYTF. DNA of the CDR3: TGTGCCAGCGGAGCAGGGCTGGATGGCTACACCTTC.

J is TRBJ2-7 and V is TRBV9; D call uncertain. The V end was cut by 0 bases, the J end by 3 bases, with 10 bases between. The CDR3 is 14 amino acids. Germline V gene sequence: CDR1 SGDLS, CDR2 YYNGEE. The CDR3: CASSVAQTGYEQYF. For the CDR3, the DNA is TGTGCCAGCAGCGTAGCCCAAACCGGCTACGAGCAGTACTTC.